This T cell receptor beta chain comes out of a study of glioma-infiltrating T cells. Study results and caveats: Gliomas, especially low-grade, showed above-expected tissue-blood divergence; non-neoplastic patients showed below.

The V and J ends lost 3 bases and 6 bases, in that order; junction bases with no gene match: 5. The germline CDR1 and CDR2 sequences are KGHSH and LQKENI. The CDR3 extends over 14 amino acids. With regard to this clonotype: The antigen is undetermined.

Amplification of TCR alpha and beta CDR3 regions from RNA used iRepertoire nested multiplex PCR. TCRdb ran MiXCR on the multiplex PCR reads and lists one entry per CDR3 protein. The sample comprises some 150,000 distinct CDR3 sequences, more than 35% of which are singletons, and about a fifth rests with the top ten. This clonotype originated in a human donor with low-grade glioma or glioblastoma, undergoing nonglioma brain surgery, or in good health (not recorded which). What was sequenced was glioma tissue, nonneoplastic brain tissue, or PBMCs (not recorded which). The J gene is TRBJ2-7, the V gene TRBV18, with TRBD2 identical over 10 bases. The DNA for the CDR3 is TGTGCCAGCTCACCCCTAGCGGGAGCTCCCGAGCAGTACTTC. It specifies CASSPLAGAPEQYF.